The 12 T cell receptor beta chains below were found in one sample sequenced in a study of CD49a tissue-resident CD8 T cells in human skin. The table came from immunoSEQ multiplex PCR; TCRdb's copy has only in-frame clones and leaves some out. The sample yields 1,000 or so clones, around 80% seen once. The sequencing sample was made of CD103- CD8+ T cells sorted from skin dermis. These receptors all stem from a human donor in good health. The donor label of this sample is uncertain.

The chain couples TRBV5-6 to TRBJ2-7, with 7 bases fitting TRBD1. The CDR3 sequence is 14 residues long. V was pared by 0 bases and J by 4 bases, with 4 bases of the junction left unmatched. Looked up from germline, CDR1 is SGHDT and CDR2 is YYEEEE. The chain's CDR3 is CASSLARGRYEQYF. The CDR3 nucleotides read TGTGCCAGCAGCTTGGCTAGGGGGCGGTACGAGCAGTACTTC.

This chain links TRBV15 with TRBJ1-1; no clear D. CDR1 and CDR2 from the germline V gene are LNHNV and YYDKDF (reference sequence). The CDR3 contains 16 residues. Trimming stripped 0 bases from V and 0 bases from J, with 11 bases between. The CDR3 region has the DNA TGTGCCACCAGCAGAGATAGGGAGTTAATGAACACTGAAGCTTTCTTT. It encodes CATSRDRELMNTEAFF.

This clone is categorized as large (0.1 to 1%). J is TRBJ2-3 and V is TRBV7-9, with 8 bases identical to TRBD2. This CDR3 has 17 residues. Germline CDR1 reads SEHNR; CDR2 reads FQNEAQ (reference sequence). V gave up 5 bases and J gave up 3 bases; unmatched junction bases: 13. In DNA form, the CDR3 reads TGTGCCAGCAGCCGGATCGGACTAGCAGGTTGGACAGATACGCAGTATTTT. Translating gives CASSRIGLAGWTDTQYF.

This chain joins TRBV15 and TRBJ2-3; possible D gene TRBD2, 5 bases. The V gene's germline CDR1 is LNHNV and CDR2 YYDKDF (reference sequence). Trimming cost V 6 bases and J 6 bases, with 13 bases left between them. This CDR3 is 13 amino acids long. CDR3 in DNA: TGTGCCACCAGTCCCGGAAGAGGGGATACGCAGTATTTT. It encodes CATSPGRGDTQYF.

The V gene is TRBV19, the J gene TRBJ2-2; TRBD2 is a possible D gene (6 bases). The length of the CDR3 is 16 residues. Trimming cost V 5 bases and J 6 bases, with 19 bases left between them. CDR1 LNHDA and CDR2 SQIVND come from the germline V gene (reference sequence). The CDR3 DNA follows: TGTGCCAGTAGTCCCGGTGGGCGGGATGTTTCCGGGGAGCTGTTTTTT. Translation gives CASSPGGRDVSGELFF. The complete variable domain, with remaining parts taken from reference TRBV19 and TRBJ2-2, reads DGGITQSPKYLFRKEGQNVTLSCEQNLNHDAMYWYRQDPGQGLRLIYYSQIVNDFQKGDIAEGYSVSREKKESFPLTVTSAQKNPTAFYLCASSPGGRDVSGELFFGEGSRLTVL.

Worth noting for this clone: One junction end does not reproduce the germline sequence, and a read error may be involved. The chain employs TRBV7-7 and TRBJ2-2, with a possible D match to TRBD2 (6 bases). The germline gives CDR1 SSHAT, CDR2 FNYEAQ (reference sequence). This CDR3 region has 15 residues. CDR3 sequence (DNA): TGTGCTAGCAGCCTCCACCGGGACTTCACCGGGGAGCTGTTTTTT. This translates into CASSLHRDFTGELFF.

V gene TRBV7-9 combines with J gene TRBJ2-7; no firm D call. V shed 1 base and J shed 3 bases, with 7 bases lying between them. The germline V gene encodes CDR1 SEHNR and CDR2 FQNEAQ (reference sequence). The length of the CDR3 is 13 residues. The CDR3 DNA sequence: TGTGCCAGCAGCTTAGACAGCTACTACGAGCAGTACTTC. Residues: CASSLDSYYEQYF.

V gene TRBV27 combines with J gene TRBJ2-5; 10 bases map to TRBD2. With 3 bases clipped from V and 4 bases from J, the junction kept 5 bases outside the gene matches. The CDR3 extends over 15 amino acids. Germline-derived CDR1 and CDR2 are MNHEY and SMNVEV (reference sequence). The CDR3 sequence is CASSFLAGAGETQYF. The CDR3 DNA reads TGTGCCAGCAGTTTCCTAGCGGGAGCAGGAGAGACCCAGTACTTC.

This clone was observed a few times. This rearrangement joins TRBV7-8 to TRBJ2-7, with TRBD2 identical over 10 bases. Germline V gene sequence: CDR1 SGHVS, CDR2 FQNEAQ. The CDR3 has 15 amino acids. Trimming removed 5 bases from V and 8 bases from J; junction bases left unmatched: 12. As DNA, the CDR3 is TGTGCCAGCAGCCTGTGGACTAGCGGAGGCATCCAGCAGTACTTC. Encoded protein: CASSLWTSGGIQQYF.

V and J are TRBV4-1 and TRBJ2-7; D perhaps matches TRBD2 (6 bases). The ends were cut back, 4 bases at V and 4 bases at J, with 20 bases in the middle. The CDR3 loop spans 16 amino acids. CDR1 and CDR2 from the germline V gene are MGHRA and YSYEKL. The CDR3: CASSRLSWGVGYEQYF. The CDR3 DNA follows: TGCGCCAGCAGCCGGTTAAGTTGGGGGGTAGGGTACGAGCAGTACTTC.

This chain links TRBV7-9 with TRBJ1-1; TRBD1 might be the D (5 bases). This CDR3 has 13 amino acids. CDR1 is SEHNR and CDR2 is FQNEAQ in the germline V gene (reference sequence). V was cut by 5 bases and J by 8 bases, with 15 bases left in between. The CDR3 DNA sequence: TGTGCCAGCAGCGAAGGGGATAGGGGCGAAGCTTTCTTT. Translating gives CASSEGDRGEAFF. Together with reference TRBV7-9 and TRBJ1-1, the CDR3 gives the full variable domain: DTGVSQNPRHKITKRGQNVTFRCDPISEHNRLYWYRQTLGQGPEFLTYFQNEAQLEKSRLLSDRFSAERPKGSFSTLEIQRTEQGDSAMYLCASSEGDRGEAFFGQGTRLTVV.

Turning to this clone: Other nucleotide sequences in the sample specify the same CDR3. CDR3 nucleotide sequence: TGTGCCAGCAAGGGACTGGCGGGGAATGAGCAGTTCTTC. Protein product: CASKGLAGNEQFF. The chain uses TRBV2 and TRBJ2-1; TRBD2 is a possible D gene (6 bases). This CDR3 has 13 amino acids. CDR1 SNHLY and CDR2 FYNNEI come from the germline V gene. V was pared by 7 bases and J by 7 bases, with 14 bases between.